These T cell receptor beta chains were read from a single sample in a study of T-cell reconstitution after alpha-beta-depleted transplantation in children. A single record per CDR3 protein comes from TCRdb applying MiXCR to the PCR reads. The sample comprises about 600,000 distinct CDR3 sequences, 23% of which are singletons, and around an eighth rests with the top ten. The material was PBMCs, mostly from graft donor cells, obtained 360 days after TCRalphabeta/CD19-depleted stem cell transplant. These receptors were obtained from a boy under three years old who had a stem cell transplant for acute myeloid leukemia, so the T cells may come from the graft donor. Both conserved end residues are part of each CDR3. Each record gives: D gene, V gene, J gene, clone size, CDR3 protein, CDR3 DNA. The D gene is left open where the match is weak. Size is omitted from some rows. Given values are once, few, many or a class for expanded clones.

.	TRBV29-1	TRBJ2-5	many	CSVVGSQETQYF	TGCAGCGTTGTGGGCAGCCAAGAGACCCAGTACTTC
TRBD1	TRBV5-6	TRBJ2-1	few	CASSLGVTGDYNEQFF	TGTGCCAGCAGCTTGGGGGTGACAGGGGACTACAATGAGCAGTTCTTC
TRBD1	TRBV20-1	TRBJ1-1	few	CSARGTGGNKAFF	TGCAGTGCTAGAGGGACAGGGGGCAATAAAGCTTTCTTT
.	TRBV6-5	TRBJ2-2	few	CASSYGEGTGELFF	TGTGCCAGCAGTTATGGTGAAGGTACCGGGGAGCTGTTTTTT
TRBD2	TRBV12-3/TRBV12-4	TRBJ2-1	many	CASRTSGDNEQFF	TGTGCCAGCCGGACTAGCGGGGACAATGAGCAGTTCTTC
.	TRBV5-1	TRBJ2-2	.	CASSFSGPRNTGELFF	TGCGCCAGCAGCTTCAGCGGGCCCAGGAACACCGGGGAGCTGTTTTTT
.	TRBV21-1	TRBJ2-7	.	CASSKVRTGTGTQPYEQYF	TGTGCCAGCAGCAAAGTCCGTACGGGGACGGGGACACAGCCCTACGAGCAGTACTTC
TRBD1	TRBV7-9	TRBJ1-1	many	CASSLRTGPNTEAFF	TGTGCCAGCAGCCTTCGGACAGGGCCGAACACTGAAGCTTTCTTT
TRBD1	TRBV29-1	TRBJ1-4	.	CSVGPPGGGEKLFF	TGCAGCGTTGGACCCCCAGGGGGTGGCGAAAAACTGTTTTTT
.	TRBV6-5	TRBJ2-5	.	CASSLTLTQYF	TGTGCCAGCAGTTTGACCCTGACCCAGTACTTC
.	TRBV20-1	TRBJ2-1	many	CSALFAGSRSYNEQFF	TGCAGTGCTCTTTTTGCGGGGTCCCGCTCCTACAATGAGCAGTTCTTC
.	TRBV20-1	TRBJ2-3	few	CSARGVVGTDTQYF	TGCAGTGCTAGAGGAGTAGTAGGCACAGATACGCAGTATTTT
.	TRBV20-1	TRBJ2-1	many	CSAKVQGRNEQFF	TGCAGTGCTAAGGTTCAGGGGCGGAATGAGCAGTTCTTC
.	TRBV21-1	TRBJ2-5	few	CASSYRGEEETQYF	TGTGCCAGCAGCTACAGGGGTGAGGAGGAGACCCAGTACTTC
.	TRBV4-3	TRBJ1-1	once	CASSQYDSDTEAFF	TGCGCCAGCAGCCAATACGACAGTGACACTGAAGCTTTCTTT
TRBD2	TRBV7-2	TRBJ2-3	.	CASSLGGGVSDTQYF	TGTGCCAGCAGCTTAGGCGGGGGGGTTTCAGATACGCAGTATTTT
TRBD2	TRBV11-2	TRBJ2-3	.	CASSLTFGGGSTDTQYF	TGTGCCAGCAGCTTAACCTTTGGGGGGGGGAGCACAGATACGCAGTATTTT
.	TRBV12-3/TRBV12-4	TRBJ2-2	.	CASSLRPRELFF	TGTGCCAGCAGTTTAAGACCCCGGGAGCTGTTTTTT
TRBD2	TRBV27	TRBJ2-2	few	CASSPYSLRLAGGITGELFF	TGTGCCAGCAGTCCTTACTCGCTACGACTAGCGGGGGGCATCACCGGGGAGCTGTTTTTT
TRBD1	TRBV6-2/TRBV6-3	TRBJ1-5	many	CASSPYRGPSNQPQHF	TGTGCCAGCAGTCCATACAGGGGGCCGAGCAATCAGCCCCAGCATTTT
.	TRBV4-1	TRBJ1-5	.	CASSPRWSGSKVQPQHF	TGCGCCAGCAGCCCAAGATGGTCGGGGTCGAAAGTTCAGCCCCAGCATTTT
TRBD2	TRBV19	TRBJ2-5	once	CASSMLASGQETQYF	TGTGCCAGTAGTATGTTGGCTAGCGGCCAAGAGACCCAGTACTTC
.	TRBV12-3/TRBV12-4	TRBJ1-2	.	CASSRDQGMVGYTF	TGTGCCAGCAGTCGAGACCAGGGAATGGTGGGCTACACCTTC
.	TRBV6-5	TRBJ1-3	few	CASTSLISGNTIYF	TGTGCCAGCACTTCACTCATCTCTGGAAACACCATATATTTT
.	TRBV7-2	TRBJ2-1	.	CASSLGGGSFYNEQFF	TGTGCCAGCAGCTTAGGGGGGGGCAGTTTCTACAATGAGCAGTTCTTC
.	TRBV5-1	TRBJ2-7	.	CASSLEGLLPAYEQYF	TGCGCCAGCAGCTTGGAGGGCCTTCTTCCCGCCTACGAGCAGTACTTC
.	TRBV20-1	TRBJ2-2	many	CSAREGTSNTGELFF	TGCAGTGCTAGAGAAGGGACGTCGAACACCGGGGAGCTGTTTTTT
TRBD2	TRBV12-3/TRBV12-4	TRBJ2-1	few	CASSYSGVEQFF	TGTGCCAGCAGTTATAGCGGGGTTGAGCAGTTCTTC
.	TRBV7-2	TRBJ1-4	.	CASSPLVGEKLFF	TGTGCCAGCAGCCCTTTAGTTGGGGAAAAACTGTTTTTT
.	TRBV18	TRBJ1-1	few	CASSPQGKRNTEAFF	TGTGCCAGCTCACCTCAAGGGAAGAGGAACACTGAAGCTTTCTTT
.	TRBV11-2	TRBJ2-1	.	CASSATRSSYNEQFF	TGTGCCAGCAGCGCGACTAGGAGCTCCTACAATGAGCAGTTCTTC
.	TRBV20-1	TRBJ1-2	few	CSATHYRITLYGYTF	TGCAGTGCTACTCATTACCGAATCACCCTCTATGGCTACACCTTC
.	TRBV27	TRBJ2-1	few	CASSFQYPNEQFF	TGTGCCAGCAGTTTCCAGTACCCGAATGAGCAGTTCTTC
TRBD2	TRBV20-1	TRBJ2-5	few	CSAIPGLAGAGTETQYF	TGCAGTGCTATTCCGGGACTAGCGGGGGCCGGTACAGAGACCCAGTACTTC
.	TRBV12-3/TRBV12-4	TRBJ1-2	many	CASSFQGGYGYTF	TGTGCCAGCAGTTTTCAGGGAGGCTATGGCTACACCTTC
TRBD2	TRBV11-2	TRBJ2-1	few	CASSAASGGTYNEQFF	TGTGCCAGCAGCGCCGCTAGCGGGGGGACTTACAATGAGCAGTTCTTC
.	TRBV4-3	TRBJ2-2	.	CASSRSPGLKNTGELFF	TGCGCCAGCAGCCGAAGTCCAGGGCTTAAGAACACCGGGGAGCTGTTTTTT
TRBD1	TRBV20-1	TRBJ1-4	many	CSANTRQGPNEKLFF	TGCAGTGCAAACACCAGACAGGGCCCTAATGAAAAACTGTTTTTT
.	TRBV20-1	TRBJ2-6	.	CSAIVGSGANVLTF	TGCAGTGCTATAGTAGGCTCTGGGGCCAACGTCCTGACTTTC
TRBD2	TRBV7-2	TRBJ2-1	once	CASRRTSGGPYNEQFF	TGTGCCAGCAGGAGGACTAGCGGGGGCCCCTACAATGAGCAGTTCTTC
.	TRBV5-6	TRBJ2-2	.	CASILGGAPGELFF	TGTGCCAGCATCTTAGGGGGGGCGCCCGGGGAGCTGTTTTTT
TRBD1	TRBV7-9	TRBJ1-2	many	CASSPTGYGYTF	TGTGCCAGCAGTCCGACAGGGTATGGCTACACCTTC
TRBD1	TRBV29-1	TRBJ1-1	.	CSVAGTGYTEAFF	TGCAGCGTTGCCGGGACAGGTTACACTGAAGCTTTCTTT
.	TRBV20-1	TRBJ1-5	many	CSARDRIQPQHF	TGCAGTGCTAGGGACAGAATTCAGCCCCAGCATTTT
.	TRBV20-1	TRBJ2-1	few	CSARERTWGGLNEQFF	TGCAGTGCTAGAGAGCGGACTTGGGGGGGGCTCAATGAGCAGTTCTTC
.	TRBV5-1	TRBJ1-1	.	CASTLGQFNTEAFF	TGCGCCAGCACCCTGGGGCAGTTTAACACTGAAGCTTTCTTT
.	TRBV24-1	TRBJ2-1	many	CATSDFGNEQFF	TGTGCCACCAGTGATTTTGGCAATGAGCAGTTCTTC
TRBD1	TRBV24-1	TRBJ1-5	few	CATSDAGTGSNQPQHF	TGTGCCACCAGTGATGCCGGGACAGGATCCAATCAGCCCCAGCATTTT
.	TRBV6-5	TRBJ1-2	.	CASSYGAGAETYGYTF	TGTGCCAGCAGTTACGGGGCAGGGGCGGAGACCTATGGCTACACCTTC
.	TRBV6-6	TRBJ2-1	.	CASNYIPQGEQFF	TGTGCCAGCAATTATATTCCCCAGGGAGAGCAGTTCTTC
.	TRBV7-9	TRBJ1-1	.	CASSLGSGFPTEAFF	TGTGCCAGCAGCTTAGGGTCGGGTTTCCCCACTGAAGCTTTCTTT
TRBD1	TRBV15	TRBJ2-7	.	CATRTGTGWQGEQYF	TGTGCCACCAGAACCGGGACAGGGTGGCAGGGCGAGCAGTACTTC
TRBD1	TRBV20-1	TRBJ2-5	.	CSASRTGRRETQYF	TGCAGTGCTAGTAGGACAGGGAGGAGAGAGACCCAGTACTTC
TRBD1	TRBV20-1	TRBJ2-7	many	CSARGQGLYEQYF	TGCAGTGCTAGAGGACAGGGGCTTTACGAGCAGTACTTC